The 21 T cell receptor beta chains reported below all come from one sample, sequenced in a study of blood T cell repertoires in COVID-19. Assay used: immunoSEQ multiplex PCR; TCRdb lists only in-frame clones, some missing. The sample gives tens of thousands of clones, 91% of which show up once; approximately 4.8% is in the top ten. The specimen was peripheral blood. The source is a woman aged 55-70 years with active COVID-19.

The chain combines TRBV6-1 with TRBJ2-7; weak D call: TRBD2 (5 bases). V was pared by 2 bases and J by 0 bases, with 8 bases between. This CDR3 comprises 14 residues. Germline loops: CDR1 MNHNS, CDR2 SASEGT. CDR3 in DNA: TGTGCCAGCAGTGAAAGAGGGCCCTCCTACGAGCAGTACTTC. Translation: CASSERGPSYEQYF.

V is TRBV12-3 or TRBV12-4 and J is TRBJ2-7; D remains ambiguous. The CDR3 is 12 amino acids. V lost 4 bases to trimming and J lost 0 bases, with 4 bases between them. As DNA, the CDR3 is TGTGCCAGCAGTTCAGTCTCCTACGAGCAGTACTTC. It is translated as CASSSVSYEQYF.

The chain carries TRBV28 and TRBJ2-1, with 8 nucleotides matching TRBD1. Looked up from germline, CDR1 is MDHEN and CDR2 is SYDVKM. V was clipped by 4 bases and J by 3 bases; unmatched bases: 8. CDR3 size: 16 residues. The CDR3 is CASSYGQGGYYNEQFF. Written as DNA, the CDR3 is TGTGCCAGCAGTTATGGACAGGGTGGCTACTACAATGAGCAGTTCTTC.

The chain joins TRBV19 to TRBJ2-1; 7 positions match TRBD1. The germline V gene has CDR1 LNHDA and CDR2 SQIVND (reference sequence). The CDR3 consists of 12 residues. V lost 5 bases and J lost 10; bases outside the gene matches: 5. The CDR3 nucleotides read TGTGCCAGTAGTGGACAGGTTGGAGAGCAGTTCTTC. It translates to CASSGQVGEQFF.

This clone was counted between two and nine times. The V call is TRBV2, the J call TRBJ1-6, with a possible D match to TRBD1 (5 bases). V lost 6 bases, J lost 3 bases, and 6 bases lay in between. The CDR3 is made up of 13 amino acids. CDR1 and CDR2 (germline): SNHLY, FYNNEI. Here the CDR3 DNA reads TGTGCCAGCAGGACAGACTATAATTCACCCCTCCACTTT. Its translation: CASRTDYNSPLHF.

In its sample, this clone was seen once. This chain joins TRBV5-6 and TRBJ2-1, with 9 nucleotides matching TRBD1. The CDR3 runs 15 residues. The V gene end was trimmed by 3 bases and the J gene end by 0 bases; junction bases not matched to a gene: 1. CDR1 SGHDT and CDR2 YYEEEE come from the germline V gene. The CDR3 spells CASSSDRGSYNEQFF. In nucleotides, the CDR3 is TGTGCCAGCAGCTCGGACAGGGGCTCCTACAATGAGCAGTTCTTC.

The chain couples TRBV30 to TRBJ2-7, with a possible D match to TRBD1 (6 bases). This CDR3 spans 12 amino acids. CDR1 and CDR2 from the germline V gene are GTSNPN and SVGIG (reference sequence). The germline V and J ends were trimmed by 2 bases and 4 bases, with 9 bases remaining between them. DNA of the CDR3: TGTGCCTGGAGTTATCAGGGGTACGAGCAGTACTTC. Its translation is CAWSYQGYEQYF.

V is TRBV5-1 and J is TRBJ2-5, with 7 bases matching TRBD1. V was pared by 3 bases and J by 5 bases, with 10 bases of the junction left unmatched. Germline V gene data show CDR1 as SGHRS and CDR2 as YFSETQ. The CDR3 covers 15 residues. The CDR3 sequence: CASSYSTGPKETQYF. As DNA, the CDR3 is TGCGCCAGCAGCTACTCGACAGGGCCCAAGGAGACCCAGTACTTC.

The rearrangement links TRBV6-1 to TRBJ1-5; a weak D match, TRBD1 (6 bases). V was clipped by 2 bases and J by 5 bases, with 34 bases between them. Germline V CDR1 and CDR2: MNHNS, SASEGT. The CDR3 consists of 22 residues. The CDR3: CASSEFGMRTVRGSIGHQPQHF. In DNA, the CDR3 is TGTGCCAGCAGTGAATTCGGGATGCGGACAGTTAGGGGAAGCATAGGGCATCAGCCCCAGCATTTT.

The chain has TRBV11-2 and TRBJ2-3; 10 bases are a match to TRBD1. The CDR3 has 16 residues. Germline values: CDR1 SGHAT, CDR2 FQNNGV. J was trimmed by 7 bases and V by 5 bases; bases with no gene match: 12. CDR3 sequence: CASSPSWGQGSNTQYF. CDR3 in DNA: TGTGCCAGCAGCCCGAGTTGGGGACAGGGGTCAAATACGCAGTATTTT. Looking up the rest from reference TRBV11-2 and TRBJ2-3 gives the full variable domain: EAGVAQSPRYKIIEKRQSVAFWCNPISGHATLYWYQQILGQGPKLLIQFQNNGVVDDSQLPKDRFSAERLKGVDSTLKIQPAKLEDSAVYLCASSPSWGQGSNTQYFGPGTRLTVL.

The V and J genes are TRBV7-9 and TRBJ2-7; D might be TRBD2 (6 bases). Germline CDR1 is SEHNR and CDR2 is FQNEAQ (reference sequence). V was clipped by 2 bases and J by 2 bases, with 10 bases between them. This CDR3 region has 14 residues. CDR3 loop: CASSLPGGTYEQYF. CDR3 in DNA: TGTGCCAGCAGCTTACCCGGGGGTACCTACGAGCAGTACTTC. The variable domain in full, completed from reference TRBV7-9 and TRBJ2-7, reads DTGVSQNPRHKITKRGQNVTFRCDPISEHNRLYWYRQTLGQGPEFLTYFQNEAQLEKSRLLSDRFSAERPKGSFSTLEIQRTEQGDSAMYLCASSLPGGTYEQYFGPGTRLTVT.

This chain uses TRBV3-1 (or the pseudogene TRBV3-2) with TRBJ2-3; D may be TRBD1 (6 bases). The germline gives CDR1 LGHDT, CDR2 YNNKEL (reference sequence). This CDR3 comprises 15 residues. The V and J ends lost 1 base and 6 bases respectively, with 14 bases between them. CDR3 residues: CASSQGADRLDTQYF. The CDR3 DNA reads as TGTGCCAGCAGCCAAGGGGCCGACAGGCTCGATACGCAGTATTTT.

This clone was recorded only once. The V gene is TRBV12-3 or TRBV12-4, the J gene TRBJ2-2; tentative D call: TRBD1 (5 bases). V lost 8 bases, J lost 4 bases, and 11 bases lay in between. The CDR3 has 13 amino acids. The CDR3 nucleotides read TGTGCCAGCCAAGGGGCGAGCACCGGGGAGCTGTTTTTT. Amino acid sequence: CASQGASTGELFF.

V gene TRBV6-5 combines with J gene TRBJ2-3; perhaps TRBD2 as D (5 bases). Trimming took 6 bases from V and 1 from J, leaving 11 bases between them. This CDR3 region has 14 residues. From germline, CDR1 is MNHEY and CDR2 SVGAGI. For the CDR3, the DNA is TGTGCCAGCAGCGGGCGGGCGGGCACAGATACGCAGTATTTT. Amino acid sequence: CASSGRAGTDTQYF.

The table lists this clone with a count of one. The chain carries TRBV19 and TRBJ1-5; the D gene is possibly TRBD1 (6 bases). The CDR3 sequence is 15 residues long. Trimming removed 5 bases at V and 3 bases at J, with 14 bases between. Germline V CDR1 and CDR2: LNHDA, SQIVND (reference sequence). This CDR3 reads CASSSRGANNQPQHF. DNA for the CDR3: TGTGCCAGTAGTTCCAGGGGCGCAAACAATCAGCCCCAGCATTTT. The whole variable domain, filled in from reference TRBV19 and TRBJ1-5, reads DGGITQSPKYLFRKEGQNVTLSCEQNLNHDAMYWYRQDPGQGLRLIYYSQIVNDFQKGDIAEGYSVSREKKESFPLTVTSAQKNPTAFYLCASSSRGANNQPQHFGDGTRLSIL.

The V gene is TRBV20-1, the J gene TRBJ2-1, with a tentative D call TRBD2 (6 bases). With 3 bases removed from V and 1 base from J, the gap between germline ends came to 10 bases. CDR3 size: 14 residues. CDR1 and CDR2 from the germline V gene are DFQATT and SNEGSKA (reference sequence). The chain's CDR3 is CSASRAGSYNEQFF. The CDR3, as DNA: TGCAGTGCTAGTCGGGCGGGGTCCTACAATGAGCAGTTCTTC.

CDR3: CASTYPGADYGYTF. CDR3 in DNA: TGTGCCAGTACTTACCCGGGAGCTGATTATGGCTACACCTTC. The chain links TRBV19 to TRBJ1-2; D gene ambiguous. This CDR3 spans 14 amino acids. Trimming pared 7 bases from V and 5 bases from J, leaving 17 bases between. The germline CDR1 and CDR2 sequences are LNHDA and SQIVND (reference sequence). The full variable domain, in which reference TRBV19 and TRBJ1-2 provide the parts outside the CDR3, is DGGITQSPKYLFRKEGQNVTLSCEQNLNHDAMYWYRQDPGQGLRLIYYSQIVNDFQKGDIAEGYSVSREKKESFPLTVTSAQKNPTAFYLCASTYPGADYGYTFGSGTRLTVV.

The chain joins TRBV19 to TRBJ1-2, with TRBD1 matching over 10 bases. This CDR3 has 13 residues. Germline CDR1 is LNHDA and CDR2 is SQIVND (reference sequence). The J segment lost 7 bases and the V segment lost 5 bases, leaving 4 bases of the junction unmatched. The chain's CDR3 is CASSSDRGLGYTF. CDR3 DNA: TGTGCCAGTAGTTCTGACAGGGGGCTTGGCTACACCTTC.

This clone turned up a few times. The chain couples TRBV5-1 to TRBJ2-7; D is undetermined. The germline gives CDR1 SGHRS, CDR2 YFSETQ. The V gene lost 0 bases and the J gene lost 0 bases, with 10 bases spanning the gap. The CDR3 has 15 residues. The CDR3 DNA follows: TGCGCCAGCAGCTTGGTATCAGAAAACTCCTACGAGCAGTACTTC. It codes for CASSLVSENSYEQYF.

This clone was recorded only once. The CDR3 nucleotides read TGTGCCAGCTCACCAACGGGACAGGGGGCCGGTTCACCCCTCCACTTT. Its protein product is CASSPTGQGAGSPLHF. This rearrangement joins TRBV18 to TRBJ1-6, with TRBD1 identical over 12 bases. The J segment lost 9 bases and the V segment lost 2 bases, leaving 5 bases of the junction unmatched. The germline V gene encodes CDR1 KGHSH and CDR2 LQKENI. The CDR3 runs to 16 residues.

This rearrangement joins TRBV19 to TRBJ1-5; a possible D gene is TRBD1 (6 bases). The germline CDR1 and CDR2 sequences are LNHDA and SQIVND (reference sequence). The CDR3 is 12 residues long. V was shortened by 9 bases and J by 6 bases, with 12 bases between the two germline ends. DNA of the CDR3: TGTGCCAGCAGTGCGGGGGCTCAGCCCCAGCATTTT. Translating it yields CASSAGAQPQHF.